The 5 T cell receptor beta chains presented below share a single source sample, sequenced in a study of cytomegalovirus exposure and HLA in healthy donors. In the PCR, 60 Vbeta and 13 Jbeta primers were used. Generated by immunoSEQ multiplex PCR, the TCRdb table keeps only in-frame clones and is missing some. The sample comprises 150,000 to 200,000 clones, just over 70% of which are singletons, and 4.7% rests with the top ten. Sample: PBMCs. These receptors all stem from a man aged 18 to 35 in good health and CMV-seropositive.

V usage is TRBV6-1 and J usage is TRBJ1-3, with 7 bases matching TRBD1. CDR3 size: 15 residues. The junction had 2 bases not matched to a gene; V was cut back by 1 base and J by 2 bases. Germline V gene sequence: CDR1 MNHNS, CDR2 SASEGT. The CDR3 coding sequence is TGTGCCAGCAGTGAAGTGCAGGGGGCTGGAAACACCATATATTTT. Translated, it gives CASSEVQGAGNTIYF.

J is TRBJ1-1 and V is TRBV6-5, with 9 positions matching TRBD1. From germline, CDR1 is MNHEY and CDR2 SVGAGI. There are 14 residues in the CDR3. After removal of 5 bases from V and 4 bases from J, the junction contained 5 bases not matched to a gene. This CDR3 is CASSTGQGPTEAFF. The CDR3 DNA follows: TGTGCCAGCAGTACGGGACAGGGTCCCACTGAAGCTTTCTTT.

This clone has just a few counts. The DNA for the CDR3 is TGTGCCAGCAGCCAAGGAGCTAATCAGCCCCAGCATTTT. Protein: CASSQGANQPQHF. V and J are TRBV14 and TRBJ1-5, with unresolved D. Trimming removed 1 base at V and 4 bases at J, with 5 bases between. This CDR3 is 13 amino acids long. Germline loops: CDR1 SGHDN, CDR2 FVKESK.

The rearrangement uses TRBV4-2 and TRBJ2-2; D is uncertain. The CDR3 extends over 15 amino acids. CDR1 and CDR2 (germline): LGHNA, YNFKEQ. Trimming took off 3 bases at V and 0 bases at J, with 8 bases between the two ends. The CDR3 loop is CASSQRYANTGELFF. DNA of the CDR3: TGTGCCAGCAGCCAGCGGTACGCGAACACCGGGGAGCTGTTTTTT.

Written as DNA, the CDR3 is TGCGCCAGCAGCCAAAGACTAGCGGGAGGCTTGAGCTCCTACAATGAGCAGTTCTTC. Translating it yields CASSQRLAGGLSSYNEQFF. The rearrangement links TRBV4-1 to TRBJ2-1; 13 bases are a match to TRBD2. The CDR3 contains 19 residues. V was clipped by 2 bases and J by 0 bases; unmatched bases: 7. Germline CDR1 reads MGHRA; CDR2 reads YSYEKL.